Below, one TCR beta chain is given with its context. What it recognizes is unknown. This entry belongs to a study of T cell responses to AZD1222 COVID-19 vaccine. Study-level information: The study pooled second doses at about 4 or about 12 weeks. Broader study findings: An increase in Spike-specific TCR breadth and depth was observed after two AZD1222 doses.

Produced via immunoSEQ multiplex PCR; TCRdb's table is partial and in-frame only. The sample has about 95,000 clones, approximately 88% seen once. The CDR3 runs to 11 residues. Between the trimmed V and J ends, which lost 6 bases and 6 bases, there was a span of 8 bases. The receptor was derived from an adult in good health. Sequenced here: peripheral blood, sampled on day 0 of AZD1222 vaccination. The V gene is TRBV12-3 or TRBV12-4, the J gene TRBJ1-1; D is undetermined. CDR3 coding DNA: TGTGCCAGCAGCCCTTCGGCTGAAGCTTTCTTT. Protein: CASSPSAEAFF.